This T cell receptor (beta chain) was found in a study of sequential checkpoint blockade in melanoma. Study overall: After both sequences, patients received maintenance nivolumab.

The length of the CDR3 is 14 residues. Trimming took 0 bases from V and 3 from J, leaving 9 bases between them. Germline V CDR1 and CDR2: SGHVS, FQNEAQ. The table came from immunoSEQ multiplex PCR; TCRdb's copy has only in-frame clones and leaves some out. Of about 28,000 clones in the sample, less than 90% are singletons; the top ten hold less than 15%. Treatment: randomized to nivolumab then ipilimumab (arm A) or the reverse (arm B). The sequences come from CD8+ T cells sorted from blood (inferred from file names), collected from a patient given nivolumab and ipilimumab in sequence. The chain is built from TRBV7-8 and TRBJ2-7, with D possibly being TRBD1 (6 bases). This receptor was obtained from a human donor with melanoma. As DNA, the CDR3 is TGTGCCAGCAGCTTAGCTTACAGGGACTACGAGCAGTACTTC. It specifies CASSLAYRDYEQYF.